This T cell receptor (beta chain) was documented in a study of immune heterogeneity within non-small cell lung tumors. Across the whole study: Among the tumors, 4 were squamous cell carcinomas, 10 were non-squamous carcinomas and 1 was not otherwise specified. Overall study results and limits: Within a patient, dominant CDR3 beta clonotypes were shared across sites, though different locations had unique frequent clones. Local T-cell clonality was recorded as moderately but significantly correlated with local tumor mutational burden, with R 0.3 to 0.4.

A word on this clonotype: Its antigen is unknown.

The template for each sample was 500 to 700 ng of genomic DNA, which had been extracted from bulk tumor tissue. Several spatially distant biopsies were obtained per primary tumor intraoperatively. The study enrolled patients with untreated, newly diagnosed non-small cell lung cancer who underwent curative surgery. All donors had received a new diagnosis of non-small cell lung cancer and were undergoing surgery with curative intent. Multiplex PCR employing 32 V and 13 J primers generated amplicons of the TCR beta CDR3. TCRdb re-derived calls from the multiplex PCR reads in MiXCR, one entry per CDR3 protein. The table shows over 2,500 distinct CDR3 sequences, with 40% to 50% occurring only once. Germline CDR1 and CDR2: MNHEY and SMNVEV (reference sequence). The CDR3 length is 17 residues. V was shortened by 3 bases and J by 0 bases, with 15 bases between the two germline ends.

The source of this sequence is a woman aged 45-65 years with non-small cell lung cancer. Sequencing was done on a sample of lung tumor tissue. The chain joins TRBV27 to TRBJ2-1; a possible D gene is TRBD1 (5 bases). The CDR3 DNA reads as TGTGCCAGCAGTTTTGGGGCAGGACCCAGCTCCTACAATGAGCAGTTCTTC. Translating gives CASSFGAGPSSYNEQFF.